The clone carrying this T cell receptor beta chain was seen once. Its antigen is undetermined. The CDR3 covers 13 residues. CDR1 is KGHDR and CDR2 is SFDVKD in the germline V gene. The V gene lost 5 bases and the J gene lost 2 bases, with 7 bases spanning the gap. This specimen belongs to a study of vaccination effects on CD4 cells after COVID-19. Looking at the study overall: The patients, a few convalescent individuals, were sampled early and late after vaccination.

Here immunoSEQ multiplex PCR was the method, and the copy in TCRdb shows in-frame clones only, minus some. The data contain more than 13,000 clones, more than 70% of them singletons. Study-wide results and limits: The authors studied few convalescent patients and collected no early post-infection timepoints. Most post-vaccine spike-reactive clones in convalescents were new, not infection-derived.

CD4+ T cells specific for antigen were expanded with viral peptide pools by the ViraFEST assay before sequencing. The authors isolated CD4+ T cells after 9 to 10 days of culture. PCR-confirmed SARS-CoV-2 infection occurred in the person between March and December 2020. Each person got two doses of an mRNA SARS-CoV-2 vaccine, BNT162b2 or mRNA-1273. Replacing half the medium with IL-2 medium was done on days 3 and 7. The chain employs TRBV24-1 and TRBJ2-3; D possibly corresponds to TRBD1 (5 bases). The sequence was collected from a human donor who had a prior SARS-CoV-2 infection. The material sequenced was CD4+ T cells from PBMCs cultured with HCoV-NL63 spike peptides, taken after COVID-19 vaccination. The CDR3 is CATSGGATDTQYF. In nucleotides, the CDR3 is TGTGCCACCAGTGGTGGGGCCACAGATACGCAGTATTTT.